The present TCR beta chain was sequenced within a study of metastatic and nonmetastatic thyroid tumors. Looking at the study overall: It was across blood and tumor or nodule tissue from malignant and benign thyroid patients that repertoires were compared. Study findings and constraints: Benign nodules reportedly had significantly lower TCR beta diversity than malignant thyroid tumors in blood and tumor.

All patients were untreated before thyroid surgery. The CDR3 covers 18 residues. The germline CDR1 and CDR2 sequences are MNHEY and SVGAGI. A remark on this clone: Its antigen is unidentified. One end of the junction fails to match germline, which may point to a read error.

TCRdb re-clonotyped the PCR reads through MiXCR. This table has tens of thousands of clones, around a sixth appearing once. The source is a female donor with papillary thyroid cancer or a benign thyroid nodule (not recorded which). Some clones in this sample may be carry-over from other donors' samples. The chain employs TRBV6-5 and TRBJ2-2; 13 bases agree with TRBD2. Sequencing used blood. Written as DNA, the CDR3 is TGTGCCAGCAGTCCGGGACTAGCGGGATCGTCGGACACCGTGGAGCTGTTTTTT. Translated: CASSPGLAGSSDTVELFF.